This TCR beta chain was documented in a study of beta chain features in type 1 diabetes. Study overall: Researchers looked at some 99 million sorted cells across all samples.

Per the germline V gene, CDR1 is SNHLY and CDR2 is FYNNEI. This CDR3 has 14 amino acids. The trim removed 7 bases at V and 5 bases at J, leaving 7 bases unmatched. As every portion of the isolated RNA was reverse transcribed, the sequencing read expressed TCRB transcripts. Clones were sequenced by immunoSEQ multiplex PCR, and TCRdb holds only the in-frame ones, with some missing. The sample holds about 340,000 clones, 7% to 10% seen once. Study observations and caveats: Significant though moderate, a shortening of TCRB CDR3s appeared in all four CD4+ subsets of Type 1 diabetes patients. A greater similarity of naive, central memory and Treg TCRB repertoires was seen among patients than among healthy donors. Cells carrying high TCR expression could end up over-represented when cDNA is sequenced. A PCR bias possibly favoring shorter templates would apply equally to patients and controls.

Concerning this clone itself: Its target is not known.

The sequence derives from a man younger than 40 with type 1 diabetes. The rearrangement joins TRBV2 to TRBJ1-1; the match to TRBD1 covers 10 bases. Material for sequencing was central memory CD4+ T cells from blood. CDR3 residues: CASNRQGAGTEAFF. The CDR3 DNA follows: TGTGCCAGCAACAGACAGGGGGCGGGGACTGAAGCTTTCTTT.